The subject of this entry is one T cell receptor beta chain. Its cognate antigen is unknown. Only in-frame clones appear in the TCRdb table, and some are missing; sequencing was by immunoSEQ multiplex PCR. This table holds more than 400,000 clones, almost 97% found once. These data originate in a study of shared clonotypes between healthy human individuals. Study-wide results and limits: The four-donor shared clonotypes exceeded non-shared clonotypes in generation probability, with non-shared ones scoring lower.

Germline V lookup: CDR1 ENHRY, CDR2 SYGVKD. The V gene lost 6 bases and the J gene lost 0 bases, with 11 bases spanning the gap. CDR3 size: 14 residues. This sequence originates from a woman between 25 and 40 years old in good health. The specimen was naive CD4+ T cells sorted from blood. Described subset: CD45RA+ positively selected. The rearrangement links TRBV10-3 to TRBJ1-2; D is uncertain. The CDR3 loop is CAIRSTESNYGYTF. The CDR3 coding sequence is TGTGCCATCAGATCGACGGAATCTAACTATGGCTACACCTTC.